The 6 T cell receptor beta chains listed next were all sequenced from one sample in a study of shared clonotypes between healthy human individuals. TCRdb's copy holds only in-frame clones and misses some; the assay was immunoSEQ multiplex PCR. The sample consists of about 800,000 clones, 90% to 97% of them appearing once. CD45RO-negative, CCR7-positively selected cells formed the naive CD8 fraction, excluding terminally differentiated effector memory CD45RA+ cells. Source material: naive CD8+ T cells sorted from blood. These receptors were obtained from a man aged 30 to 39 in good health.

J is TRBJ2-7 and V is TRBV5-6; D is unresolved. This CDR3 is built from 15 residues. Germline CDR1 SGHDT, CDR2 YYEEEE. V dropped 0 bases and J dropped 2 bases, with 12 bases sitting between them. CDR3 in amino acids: CASSLAGLETYEQYF. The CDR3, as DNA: TGTGCCAGCAGCTTGGCCGGGCTCGAGACCTACGAGCAGTACTTC. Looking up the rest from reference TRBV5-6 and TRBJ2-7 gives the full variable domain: DAGVTQSPTHLIKTRGQQVTLRCSPKSGHDTVSWYQQALGQGPQFIFQYYEEEERQRGNFPDRFSGHQFPNYSSELNVNALLLGDSALYLCASSLAGLETYEQYFGPGTRLTVT.

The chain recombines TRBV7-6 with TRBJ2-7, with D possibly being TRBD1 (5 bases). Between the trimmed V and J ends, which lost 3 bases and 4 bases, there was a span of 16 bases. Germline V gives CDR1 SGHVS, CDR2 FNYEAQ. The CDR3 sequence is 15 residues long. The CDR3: CASSFNLGLRYEQYF. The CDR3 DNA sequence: TGTGCCAGCAGCTTCAATTTGGGGCTCAGGTACGAGCAGTACTTC.

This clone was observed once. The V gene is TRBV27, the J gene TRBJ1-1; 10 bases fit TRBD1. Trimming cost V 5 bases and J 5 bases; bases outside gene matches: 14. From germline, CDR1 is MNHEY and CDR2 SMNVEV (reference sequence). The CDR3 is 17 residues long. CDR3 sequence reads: CASSPWTGGGLGTEAFF. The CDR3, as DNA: TGTGCCAGCAGTCCGTGGACAGGGGGGGGGTTGGGTACTGAAGCTTTCTTT.

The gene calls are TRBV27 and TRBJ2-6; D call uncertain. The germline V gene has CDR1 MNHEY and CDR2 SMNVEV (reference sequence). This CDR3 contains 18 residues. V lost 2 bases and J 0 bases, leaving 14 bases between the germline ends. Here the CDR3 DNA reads TGTGCCAGCAGTTTAACTGGGTCCGTTGGCTCTGGGGCCAACGTCCTGACTTTC. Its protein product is CASSLTGSVGSGANVLTF.

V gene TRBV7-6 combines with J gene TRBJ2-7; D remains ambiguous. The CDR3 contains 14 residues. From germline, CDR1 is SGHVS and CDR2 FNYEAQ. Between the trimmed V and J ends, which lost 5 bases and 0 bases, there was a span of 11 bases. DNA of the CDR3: TGTGCCAGCAGCGTCGACCGATACTCCTACGAGCAGTACTTC. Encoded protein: CASSVDRYSYEQYF.

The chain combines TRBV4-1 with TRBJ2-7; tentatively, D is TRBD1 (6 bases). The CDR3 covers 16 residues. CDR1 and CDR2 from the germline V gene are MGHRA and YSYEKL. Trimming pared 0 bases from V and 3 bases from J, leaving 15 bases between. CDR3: CASSQESGRGYYEQYF. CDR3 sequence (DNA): TGCGCCAGCAGCCAAGAGTCGGGCAGGGGCTACTACGAGCAGTACTTC.